The rows below give T cell receptor beta chains drawn from one sample of a study of T cells in tuberculosis. Method: immunoSEQ multiplex PCR; TCRdb's copy keeps in-frame clones and lacks some. The sample lists 35,000 to 40,000 clones, approximately 94% seen once, with about 12% in the top ten. Specimen: PBMCs. These receptors were obtained from a donor aged 10 to 29 with latent tuberculosis or without tuberculosis infection. Some clones in this sample may be carry-over from other donors' samples. Both conserved end residues are part of each CDR3. A D gene is named only where the DNA matches it firmly. Some rows have no size entry. The others give once, few or many, or a class for an expanded clone.

clone size,D gene,J gene,V gene,CDR3 DNA,CDR3 protein
NA,TRBD1,TRBJ2-3,TRBV5-1,TGCGCCAGCAGCTTGGTGGTGGGACAGGGCCAACCCAGGGGAAGCACAGATACGCAGTATTTT,CASSLVVGQGQPRGSTDTQYF
NA,NA,TRBJ2-1,TRBV4-3,TGCGCCAGCAGCCCCCTCTCCTACAATGAGCAGTTCTTC,CASSPLSYNEQFF
NA,TRBD1,TRBJ2-7,TRBV6-6,TGTGCCAGCAGTTACTCGACAGGGGGCTACGAGCAGTACTTC,CASSYSTGGYEQYF
NA,NA,TRBJ1-2,TRBV30,TGTGCCTGGAGTGTGCAGGCGACAGATCATGGCTACACCTTC,CAWSVQATDHGYTF
NA,NA,TRBJ2-1,TRBV4-2,TGTGCCAGCAGCGGACCTGCGGGCGATGAGCAGTTCTTC,CASSGPAGDEQFF
NA,TRBD1,TRBJ2-7,TRBV7-2,TGTGCCAGCAGCGCTCGGGACAGGGGCTACGAGCAGTACTTC,CASSARDRGYEQYF
once,NA,TRBJ2-7,TRBV4-1,TGCGCCAGCAGCCGGGTCCCAGGCGAGCAGTACTTC,CASSRVPGEQYF
NA,NA,TRBJ1-5,TRBV19,TGTGCCAGTAGTACCCCCGGGGGGCCCCAGCATTTT,CASSTPGGPQHF
NA,TRBD1,TRBJ2-1,TRBV4-3,TGCGCCAGCAGCCAACCAGGGGACAGGTCCAATGAGCAGTTCTTC,CASSQPGDRSNEQFF
NA,NA,TRBJ1-6,TRBV5-8,TGTGCCAGCAGCCTCCTCGGAGGGCCCGGCTCACCCCTCCACTTT,CASSLLGGPGSPLHF
NA,NA,TRBJ1-5,TRBV5-8,TGTGCCAGCAGCCTTCTACAGGCTCCAATACGCAATCAGCCCCAGCATTTT,CASSLLQAPIRNQPQHF
NA,TRBD1,TRBJ1-1,TRBV6-5,TGTGCCAGCAGTTACGACAGGGGGCGGGGGGCTTTCTTT,CASSYDRGRGAFF
once,TRBD1,TRBJ2-1,TRBV4-3,TGCGCCAGCAGCCAGGACCCTCCCTTCGGACAGGGGGCCAATGAGCAGTTCTTC,CASSQDPPFGQGANEQFF
NA,NA,TRBJ2-7,TRBV6-5,TGTGCCAGCAGTTACTCAGGGGGTGGTTCCTACGAGCAGTACTTC,CASSYSGGGSYEQYF
NA,TRBD1,TRBJ1-2,TRBV5-4,TGTGCCAGCAGCTACGGACAGGGCGTCTATGGCTACACCTTC,CASSYGQGVYGYTF
NA,TRBD1,TRBJ2-1,TRBV5-1,TGCGCCAGCAGCCCGGGACAGGGGGCAGGCAATGAGCAGTTCTTC,CASSPGQGAGNEQFF
medium-sized,NA,TRBJ1-2,TRBV30,TGTGCCTGGAGTGCCTATAGCTATGGCTACACCTTC,CAWSAYSYGYTF
NA,TRBD2,TRBJ2-5,TRBV10-3,TGTGCCATCAGTGAGTTAGGACTAGCGGGGGGGCAAGAGACCCAGTACTTC,CAISELGLAGGQETQYF
NA,NA,TRBJ1-6,TRBV4-2,TGTGCCAGCAGCCCATCCTTGCCGGGAGGCAACTATAATTCACCCCTCCACTTT,CASSPSLPGGNYNSPLHF
NA,NA,TRBJ2-1,TRBV6-6,TGTGCCAGCAGTTCCACACGCTACAATGAGCAGTTCTTC,CASSSTRYNEQFF